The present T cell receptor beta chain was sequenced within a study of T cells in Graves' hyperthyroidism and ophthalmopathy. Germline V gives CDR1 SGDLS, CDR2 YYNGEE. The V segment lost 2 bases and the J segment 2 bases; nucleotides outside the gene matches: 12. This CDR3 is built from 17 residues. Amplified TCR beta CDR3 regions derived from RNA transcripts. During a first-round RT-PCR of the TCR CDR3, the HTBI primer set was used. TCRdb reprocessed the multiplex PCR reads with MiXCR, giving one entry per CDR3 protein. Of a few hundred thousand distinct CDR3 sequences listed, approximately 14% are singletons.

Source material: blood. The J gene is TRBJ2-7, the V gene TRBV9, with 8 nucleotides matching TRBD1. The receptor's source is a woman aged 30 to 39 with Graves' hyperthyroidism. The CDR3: CASSVSAWGQATYEQYF. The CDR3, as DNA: TGTGCCAGCAGCGTTTCCGCTTGGGGACAGGCGACCTACGAGCAGTACTTC.